Listed here are 5 T cell receptor beta chains from one sample, sequenced in a study of blood T cells in healthy people across ages. Through a sample-barcoded 5' primer and a J-beta primer mix, a second PCR was run for roughly 7 to 12 cycles. TCRdb redid the calling of the 5' RACE reads with MiXCR, one entry per CDR3 protein. This table holds roughly 680,000 distinct CDR3 sequences, around 50% found once. What was sequenced was blood. The receptors derive from a woman aged 80 or older in good health.

The genes are TRBV5-1 and TRBJ1-5; TRBD1 matches 7 bases. The V segment lost 4 bases and the J segment 2 bases; nucleotides outside the gene matches: 3. The germline V gene has CDR1 SGHRS and CDR2 YFSETQ. The CDR3 loop spans 14 amino acids. Written as DNA, the CDR3 is TGCGCCAGCAGCCGGGACAGCGGCAATCAGCCCCAGCATTTT. The encoded protein is CASSRDSGNQPQHF.

About this clonotype itself: One end of the junction varies from germline; a read error may be responsible. CDR3 sequence: CASSVSAYRSEQFF. For the CDR3, the DNA is TGTGCCAGCAGTGTATCCGCCTACAGGAGTGAGCAGTTCTTC. V is TRBV27 and J is TRBJ2-1, with D maybe TRBD1 (5 bases). The germline CDR1 and CDR2 sequences are MNHEY and SMNVEV (reference sequence). This CDR3 is built from 14 residues.

The V call is TRBV12-3 or TRBV12-4, the J call TRBJ2-7, with D unclear. The CDR3 covers 14 residues. Trimming cost V 3 bases and J 2 bases, with 11 bases left between them. The CDR3 spells CASSLRGGAYEQYF. CDR3 sequence (DNA): TGTGCCAGCAGTTTGAGAGGCGGCGCCTACGAGCAGTACTTC.

This clonotype was observed a single time. The rearrangement joins TRBV20-1 to TRBJ2-1, with 7 positions matching TRBD2. Per germline, CDR1 DFQATT and CDR2 SNEGSKA (reference sequence). This CDR3 spans 14 amino acids. The V and J ends lost 5 bases and 2 bases, in that order; junction bases with no gene match: 6. DNA of the CDR3: TGCAGTGCTCTCTTGGGGGGGGCCTACAATGAGCAGTTCTTC. As protein: CSALLGGAYNEQFF.

As regards this clonotype: A clone one base away is much larger, so this may be a read error. The J gene is TRBJ2-1, the V gene TRBV28; 8 nucleotides line up with TRBD2. Looked up from germline, CDR1 is MDHEN and CDR2 is SYDVKM. The CDR3 loop spans 15 amino acids. The chain's CDR3 is CASSLAGSPYNGQFF. The CDR3 region has the DNA TGTGCCAGCAGTCTAGCGGGTAGTCCCTACAATGGGCAGTTCTTC.